A single sample is the source of the 29 T cell receptor beta chains below, sequenced in a study of blood T cell repertoires in COVID-19. Using immunoSEQ multiplex PCR, the repertoire was profiled, and TCRdb retains in-frame clones only, with some absent. The sample includes more than 250,000 clones, around 87% of them seen just once. The source material was peripheral blood. All receptors come from a woman in her 30s who had recovered from COVID-19.

This clone was observed a handful of times. The J gene is TRBJ2-1, the V gene TRBV5-4; TRBD2 agrees at 8 bases. The CDR3 spans 16 residues. V trimming: 4 bases; J trimming: 7 bases; junction bases outside the gene matches: 13. The germline gives CDR1 SGHNT, CDR2 YYREEE (reference sequence). For the CDR3, the DNA is TGTGCCAGCAGCCCACGGGGGGGGACGACCTCGAATGAGCAGTTCTTC. Protein product: CASSPRGGTTSNEQFF.

The rearrangement joins TRBV30 to TRBJ2-5, with D unresolved. V was trimmed by 3 bases and J by 7 bases, leaving 12 bases between them. The CDR3 covers 12 residues. The germline V gene encodes CDR1 GTSNPN and CDR2 SVGIG (reference sequence). The CDR3 spells CAWRGQSGTQYF. In DNA form, the CDR3 reads TGTGCCTGGAGGGGTCAGTCGGGGACCCAGTACTTC.

There are a few counts of this clone. J is TRBJ1-2 and V is TRBV15; the D is unclear. The CDR3 has 15 amino acids. Looked up from germline, CDR1 is LNHNV and CDR2 is YYDKDF (reference sequence). Trimming removed 0 bases at V and 4 bases at J, with 12 bases between. DNA of the CDR3: TGTGCCACCAGCAGAGATTGGGAGGGAGCCTATGGCTACACCTTC. It translates to CATSRDWEGAYGYTF.

The genes are TRBV14 and TRBJ2-3, with 9 bases fitting TRBD2. The CDR3 spans 16 residues. Trimming cost V 8 bases and J 3 bases; bases outside gene matches: 12. Germline V CDR1 and CDR2: SGHDN, FVKESK. Written as DNA, the CDR3 is TGTGCCAGCTCCCTAGCGCGGGAGGGTTATACAGATACGCAGTATTTT. This sequence encodes CASSLAREGYTDTQYF.

The chain combines TRBV30 with TRBJ1-5; the match to TRBD1 covers 9 bases. The CDR3 sequence is 14 residues long. Looked up from germline, CDR1 is GTSNPN and CDR2 is SVGIG (reference sequence). Trimming cost V 2 bases and J 7 bases; bases outside gene matches: 6. The chain's CDR3 is CAWSRDRGGQPQHF. The CDR3 coding sequence is TGTGCCTGGAGTAGAGACAGGGGGGGGCAGCCCCAGCATTTT.

The rearrangement uses TRBV10-1 and TRBJ1-1, with D perhaps TRBD1 (5 bases). CDR3 length: 16 amino acids. The germline V gene encodes CDR1 WNHNN and CDR2 SYGVQD (reference sequence). V shed 0 bases and J shed 1 base, with 12 bases lying between them. The CDR3 sequence: CASSESGLSRNTEAFF. In DNA form, the CDR3 reads TGCGCCAGCAGTGAGTCGGGGCTTTCGCGGAACACTGAAGCTTTCTTT.

CDR3 nucleotide sequence: TGTGCCAGCAGCTACCCGACAGGGGAAGGCTACACCTTC. Amino acid sequence: CASSYPTGEGYTF. The rearrangement joins TRBV5-5 to TRBJ1-2, with TRBD1 matching 8 bases. J lost 8 bases, V lost 3 bases, and 6 bases had no gene match. In germline, CDR1 is SGHKS, CDR2 YYEKEE (reference sequence). The CDR3 spans 13 residues.

The rearrangement joins TRBV4-1 to TRBJ2-7; possibly TRBD2 for D (5 bases). V lost 1 base to trimming and J lost 2 bases, with 12 bases between them. CDR1 and CDR2 from the germline V gene are MGHRA and YSYEKL. The CDR3 runs 15 residues. CDR3: CASSQVWGDTYEQYF. The CDR3 nucleotides are TGCGCCAGCAGCCAAGTATGGGGAGATACCTACGAGCAGTACTTC.

V usage is TRBV20-1 and J usage is TRBJ2-3; D is unclear. The germline V gene has CDR1 DFQATT and CDR2 SNEGSKA (reference sequence). The CDR3 runs 10 residues. V was trimmed by 6 bases and J by 5 bases, leaving 6 bases between them. CDR3 in amino acids: CSARRDTQYF. DNA for the CDR3: TGCAGTGCGAGGAGAGATACGCAGTATTTT.

This chain links TRBV27 with TRBJ2-7; 10 bases match TRBD2. Germline CDR1 MNHEY, CDR2 SMNVEV (reference sequence). V lost 8 bases to trimming and J lost 1 base; unmatched junction nucleotides: 5. This CDR3 has 14 amino acids. The CDR3 protein is CASRWTSGSYEQYF. For the CDR3, the DNA is TGTGCCAGCCGATGGACTAGCGGATCCTACGAGCAGTACTTC.

Only a few counts were recorded for this clone. Here the CDR3 reads CASSFSITEAFF. For the CDR3, the DNA is TGTGCCAGCAGCTTCAGTATCACTGAAGCTTTCTTT. The V and J genes are TRBV7-9 and TRBJ1-1, with no clear D. The germline V and J ends were trimmed by 3 bases and 4 bases, with 6 bases remaining between them. This CDR3 has 12 amino acids. CDR1 SEHNR and CDR2 FQNEAQ come from the germline V gene (reference sequence).

The chain carries TRBV5-4 and TRBJ1-4; a possible D gene is TRBD1 (5 bases). The V gene's germline CDR1 is SGHNT and CDR2 YYREEE (reference sequence). V shed 4 bases and J shed 7 bases, with 23 bases lying between them. The CDR3 is 17 residues long. This chain's CDR3 is CASSNRASAGLGEKLFF. The DNA for the CDR3 is TGTGCCAGCAGCAACCGGGCCAGCGCGGGGCTTGGTGAAAAACTGTTTTTT.

The J gene is TRBJ2-1, the V gene TRBV7-6, with TRBD1 identical over 11 bases. V was pared by 6 bases and J by 15 bases, with 7 bases of the junction left unmatched. The CDR3 loop spans 12 amino acids. The germline gives CDR1 SGHVS, CDR2 FNYEAQ. CDR3 protein: CASSSWTGGAFF. The CDR3 nucleotides are TGTGCCAGCAGTTCCTGGACAGGGGGCGCGTTCTTC.

The chain joins TRBV19 to TRBJ1-1; D gene unclear. CDR1 is LNHDA and CDR2 is SQIVND in the germline V gene (reference sequence). The V gene lost 1 base and the J gene lost 3 bases, with 9 bases spanning the gap. The CDR3 runs 14 residues. The CDR3: CASSIVGAYTEAFF. For the CDR3, the DNA is TGTGCCAGTAGTATAGTTGGAGCATACACTGAAGCTTTCTTT.

The chain joins TRBV18 to TRBJ1-1, with 8 positions matching TRBD1. CDR3 length: 15 residues. V shed 4 bases and J 4 bases; nucleotides not matched to a gene: 8. Germline V gene sequence: CDR1 KGHSH, CDR2 LQKENI. The CDR3: CASSLTGTGLTEAFF. The CDR3 DNA sequence: TGTGCCAGCTCACTAACCGGGACAGGCCTCACTGAAGCTTTCTTT.

This clone was counted a single time. The CDR3: CASSRDMGASYTF. As DNA, the CDR3 is TGTGCCAGCAGTCGAGACATGGGCGCGAGCTACACCTTC. The rearrangement links TRBV6-6 to TRBJ1-2; no reliable D call. CDR1 and CDR2 from the germline V gene are MNHNY and SVGAGI (reference sequence). This CDR3 has 13 residues. V was cut by 5 bases and J by 9 bases, with 16 bases left in between.

J is TRBJ2-7 and V is TRBV19; 9 nucleotides line up with TRBD1. The CDR3 has 13 amino acids. J lost 4 bases, V lost 6 bases, and 4 bases had no gene match. The germline gives CDR1 LNHDA, CDR2 SQIVND (reference sequence). CDR3 nucleotides: TGTGCCAGTAGGGGACAGGGAGGTTACGAGCAGTACTTC. It encodes CASRGQGGYEQYF.

The rearrangement uses TRBV5-1 and TRBJ1-1, with TRBD1 matching over 10 bases. Germline V gives CDR1 SGHRS, CDR2 YFSETQ. With 4 bases clipped from V and 6 bases from J, the junction kept 6 bases outside the gene matches. CDR3 size: 14 residues. The CDR3 region is CASSTGQGVAEAFF. The CDR3 coding sequence is TGCGCCAGCAGCACTGGACAGGGGGTCGCTGAAGCTTTCTTT.

The rearrangement links TRBV2 to TRBJ1-4, with D tentatively TRBD1 (5 bases). Trimming cost V 6 bases and J 0 bases, with 14 bases left between them. The CDR3 is 16 amino acids. The V gene's germline CDR1 is SNHLY and CDR2 FYNNEI. CDR3: CASSNGDFATNEKLFF. Here the CDR3 DNA reads TGTGCCAGCAGCAACGGGGACTTTGCAACTAATGAAAAACTGTTTTTT.

This chain links TRBV6-5 with TRBJ2-5, with 9 bases lining up with TRBD2. This CDR3 spans 15 amino acids. Germline V lookup: CDR1 MNHEY, CDR2 SVGAGI. V shed 7 bases and J 5 bases; nucleotides not matched to a gene: 11. The CDR3 coding sequence is TGTGCCAGCACAAGTACTAGCGGGCGGGGCGAGACCCAGTACTTC. Translation: CASTSTSGRGETQYF.

This chain links TRBV10-1 with TRBJ1-5; 8 bases align to TRBD1. Germline V gene lookup returns CDR1 WNHNN and CDR2 SYGVQD (reference sequence). The CDR3 length is 19 residues. Trimming removed 1 base from V and 0 bases from J; junction bases left unmatched: 11. The chain's CDR3 is CASSEYSTGDTNSNQPQHF. CDR3 nucleotides: TGCGCCAGCAGTGAGTATTCGACAGGGGACACAAATAGCAATCAGCCCCAGCATTTT.

Note on this clone: The identical CDR3 is also encoded by other nucleotide sequences in the sample. The rearrangement joins TRBV10-3 to TRBJ2-7, with 11 nucleotides matching TRBD1. This CDR3 has 14 amino acids. After removal of 5 bases from V and 7 bases from J, the junction contained 7 bases not matched to a gene. Germline CDR1 and CDR2: ENHRY and SYGVKD. The DNA for the CDR3 is TGTGCCATCAGTCCAGGACAGGGGGCGCGGGAGCAGTACTTC. It specifies CAISPGQGAREQYF.

This clone was observed a few times. The V gene is TRBV5-1, the J gene TRBJ1-1, with a tentative D call TRBD1 (5 bases). CDR3 size: 14 residues. Trimming removed 7 bases at V and 1 base at J, with 14 bases between. The germline CDR1 and CDR2 sequences are SGHRS and YFSETQ. This chain's CDR3 is CASSREGQNTEAFF. The CDR3 DNA is TGCGCCAGCTCCCGGGAGGGGCAGAACACTGAAGCTTTCTTT.

The CDR3 reads CASSKETGTDYYEQYF. The CDR3 DNA reads TGTGCCAGCAGCAAAGAAACCGGGACAGACTACTACGAGCAGTACTTC. This chain joins TRBV7-2 and TRBJ2-7; 7 bases line up with TRBD1. This CDR3 has 16 residues. J lost 3 bases, V lost 5 bases, and 13 bases had no gene match. Germline-derived CDR1 and CDR2 are SGHTA and FQGNSA.

V gene TRBV19 combines with J gene TRBJ1-2, with 10 bases lining up with TRBD1. CDR3 length: 15 residues. The germline CDR1 and CDR2 sequences are LNHDA and SQIVND (reference sequence). The V gene end was trimmed by 8 bases and the J gene end by 0 bases; junction bases not matched to a gene: 6. CDR3 residues: CASGDRGVSNYGYTF. For the CDR3, the DNA is TGTGCCAGTGGGGACAGGGGAGTCTCTAACTATGGCTACACCTTC.

This clone was detected a few times. The chain has TRBV7-9 and TRBJ2-3, with D possibly TRBD2 on 7 matching bases. Germline V CDR1 and CDR2: SEHNR, FQNEAQ (reference sequence). The CDR3 extends over 15 amino acids. V lost 5 bases, J lost 3 bases, and 15 bases lay in between. CDR3 sequence (DNA): TGTGCCAGCAGCCCCCTCGGGGGGCAAACAGATACGCAGTATTTT. As protein: CASSPLGGQTDTQYF.

The V call is TRBV21-1, the J call TRBJ2-5; TRBD2, the D gene given by the table, was not confirmed from the DNA. TRBV21-1 is designated a pseudogene. The CDR3 spans 12 residues. CDR3 region: CASVAGWETQYF. The CDR3, as DNA: TGTGCCAGCGTAGCGGGATGGGAGACCCAGTACTTC.

The chain employs TRBV6-1 and TRBJ2-1; D perhaps matches TRBD2 (5 bases). Germline-derived CDR1 and CDR2 are MNHNS and SASEGT. This CDR3 has 12 amino acids. V shed 2 bases and J shed 9 bases, with 8 bases lying between them. The CDR3 nucleotides are TGTGCCAGCAGTGAAATACTAGTTGAGCAGTTCTTC. The encoded protein is CASSEILVEQFF.

The gene calls are TRBV15 and TRBJ2-7, with D possibly matching TRBD2 (6 bases). Germline CDR1 and CDR2: LNHNV and YYDKDF (reference sequence). CDR3 size: 15 residues. The V end lost 4 bases, the J end lost 7 bases, and 20 bases lay between the germline ends. DNA of the CDR3: TGTGCCACCAGCACCGATTTGACTAGTTCTGGGGAGCAGTACTTC. Translating gives CATSTDLTSSGEQYF.